Presented here are 22 T cell receptor beta chains from one specimen sequenced in a study of CD8 T cells in Susac syndrome. Random hexamers were used to reverse transcribe the RNA input (0.5 to 1 ug). Via MiXCR, TCRdb re-called the immunoSEQ multiplex PCR reads, giving one row per CDR3 protein. The data show about 140,000 distinct CDR3 sequences, approximately 95% seen once. Sequences were obtained from CD4+ T cells from PBMCs. These TCRs come from a human donor with Susac syndrome.

This rearrangement joins TRBV19 to TRBJ2-5, with D possibly being TRBD1 or TRBD2 (5 bases each). V was cut by 5 bases and J by 3 bases, with 13 bases left in between. Germline V gene sequence: CDR1 LNHDA, CDR2 SQIVND (reference sequence). The CDR3 contains 14 residues. The CDR3 loop is CASSPPGRKETQYF. In nucleotides, the CDR3 is TGTGCCAGTAGTCCACCGGGACGAAAAGAGACCCAGTACTTC.

CDR3 nucleotide sequence: TGTGCCAGCAGCTTAGGGACTAGCGGGAGTGGCCAAGAGACCCAGTACTTC. It specifies CASSLGTSGSGQETQYF. This rearrangement joins TRBV7-2 to TRBJ2-5; 13 nucleotides agree with TRBD2. Germline V gene sequence: CDR1 SGHTA, CDR2 FQGNSA. V lost 1 base to trimming and J lost 1 base; unmatched junction nucleotides: 3. The CDR3 extends over 17 amino acids.

The chain carries TRBV5-4 and TRBJ2-1; 12 bases fit TRBD1. The germline gives CDR1 SGHNT, CDR2 YYREEE (reference sequence). The V gene end was trimmed by 3 bases and the J gene end by 7 bases; junction bases not matched to a gene: 5. This CDR3 has 15 amino acids. Here the CDR3 reads CASSSRDRGRNEQFF. DNA of the CDR3: TGTGCCAGCAGCTCCCGGGACAGGGGGCGGAATGAGCAGTTCTTC.

The chain uses TRBV20-1 and TRBJ2-7; 8 positions match TRBD1. V shed 6 bases and J 4 bases; nucleotides not matched to a gene: 11. The CDR3 runs 14 residues. CDR1 and CDR2 (germline): DFQATT, SNEGSKA (reference sequence). The CDR3 DNA reads as TGCAGTGCCGCGGACAGGGCCGGGGGATACGAGCAGTACTTC. It yields the protein CSAADRAGGYEQYF.

The chain links TRBV3-1 to TRBJ2-6; 11 bases agree with TRBD1. The CDR3 contains 20 residues. J gave up 0 bases and V 5 bases, and 12 bases lay outside the gene matches. Germline values: CDR1 LGHDT, CDR2 YNNKEL (reference sequence). The CDR3 region has the DNA TGTGCCAGCAGCAACCGGGACAGGGGGATCTTGAGCTCTGGGGCCAACGTCCTGACTTTC. Translation gives CASSNRDRGILSSGANVLTF.

The chain is built from TRBV4-1 and TRBJ1-1; weak D call: TRBD1 (5 bases). Germline V gene lookup returns CDR1 MGHRA and CDR2 YSYEKL. The CDR3 runs 22 residues. V lost 3 bases, J lost 3 bases, and 35 bases lay in between. The chain's CDR3 is CASSHHLAGTTTFRTSYTEAFF. The CDR3 DNA reads TGCGCCAGCAGCCATCACCTGGCTGGGACCACAACTTTCCGGACGTCGTACACTGAAGCTTTCTTT.

The V call is TRBV24-1, the J call TRBJ1-2, with a possible D match to TRBD1 (6 bases). The germline CDR1 and CDR2 sequences are KGHDR and SFDVKD. The V gene lost 5 bases and the J gene lost 4 bases, with 16 bases spanning the gap. The CDR3 loop spans 15 amino acids. In DNA form, the CDR3 reads TGTGCCACCAGTGGAGAGAGCAGGGGTAGCTATGGCTACACCTTC. Translation gives CATSGESRGSYGYTF.

The J gene is TRBJ1-2, the V gene TRBV27; D gene uncertain. Germline CDR1 is MNHEY and CDR2 is SMNVEV (reference sequence). V was pared by 8 bases and J by 8 bases, with 12 bases between. The CDR3 totals 11 residues. The CDR3 here is CASASVGGYTF. The CDR3 DNA sequence: TGTGCCAGCGCCTCGGTGGGGGGCTACACCTTC.

The chain joins TRBV3-1 to TRBJ2-5, with D possibly TRBD1 on 7 matching bases. This CDR3 has 14 residues. V lost 3 bases and J lost 4, with 12 bases in between. Germline-derived CDR1 and CDR2 are LGHDT and YNNKEL (reference sequence). The CDR3 region is CASSHYRGGETQYF. As DNA, the CDR3 is TGTGCCAGCAGCCATTACAGGGGAGGAGAGACCCAGTACTTC.

The V call is TRBV30, the J call TRBJ1-5, with D hard to call. This CDR3 region has 13 residues. The V end lost 3 bases, the J end lost 2 bases, and 8 bases lay between the germline ends. CDR1 and CDR2 (germline): GTSNPN, SVGIG (reference sequence). The CDR3 reads CAWSPERNQPQHF. The DNA for the CDR3 is TGTGCCTGGAGCCCCGAACGCAATCAGCCCCAGCATTTT.

The V gene is TRBV3-1, the J gene TRBJ1-1; D unclear. V lost 3 bases and J 5 bases, leaving 10 bases between the germline ends. CDR3 length: 13 residues. Germline V gene sequence: CDR1 LGHDT, CDR2 YNNKEL (reference sequence). Here the CDR3 reads CASSHHRKTEAFF. DNA of the CDR3: TGTGCCAGCAGCCATCACCGGAAGACTGAAGCTTTCTTT.

The rearrangement uses TRBV4-2 and TRBJ2-7, with 13 bases identical to TRBD2. Losses at the gene ends were 5 bases for V and 7 bases for J; bases not matched to a gene: 8. Per the germline V gene, CDR1 is LGHNA and CDR2 is YNFKEQ. This CDR3 spans 15 amino acids. The DNA for the CDR3 is TGTGCCAGCAGCACAACTAGCGGGAGGGCCTGGGAGCAGTACTTC. This codes for CASSTTSGRAWEQYF.

The chain couples TRBV3-1 to TRBJ1-5; no definite D call. V lost 4 bases and J lost 7, with 11 bases in between. Germline V gene sequence: CDR1 LGHDT, CDR2 YNNKEL (reference sequence). The CDR3 spans 13 residues. The CDR3 nucleotides read TGTGCCAGCAGCCTTGGGAGCGGGCAGCCCCAGCATTTT. Residues: CASSLGSGQPQHF.

This chain uses TRBV9 with TRBJ1-1; maybe TRBD1 (6 bases). V lost 0 bases and J 1 base, leaving 10 bases between the germline ends. The germline gives CDR1 SGDLS, CDR2 YYNGEE. CDR3 length equals 15 residues. In DNA, the CDR3 is TGTGCCAGCAGCGTAGGAACAGGGTCGAACACTGAAGCTTTCTTT. This gives the protein CASSVGTGSNTEAFF.

This chain connects TRBV20-1 to TRBJ1-5, with D perhaps TRBD1 (5 bases). Germline V lookup: CDR1 DFQATT, CDR2 SNEGSKA (reference sequence). The CDR3 spans 16 residues. The ends were cut back, 6 bases at V and 0 bases at J, with 18 bases in the middle. CDR3 nucleotides: TGCAGTGCCCTAAAATTGACAGACAATAGCAATCAGCCCCAGCATTTT. Translated: CSALKLTDNSNQPQHF.

V and J are TRBV4-1 and TRBJ1-4, with D possibly being TRBD1 (5 bases). The CDR3 totals 14 residues. Germline CDR1 reads MGHRA; CDR2 reads YSYEKL. Trimming shortened V by 7 bases and J by 6 bases, and 15 bases separated the two germline ends. The DNA of the CDR3 is TGCGCCAGCAAGACAGATCTCTACGATGAAAAACTGTTTTTT. It yields the protein CASKTDLYDEKLFF.

V is TRBV6-5 and J is TRBJ1-1, with D possibly matching TRBD1 (5 bases). The CDR3 consists of 15 residues. The germline V and J ends were trimmed by 0 bases and 0 bases, with 8 bases remaining between them. In germline, CDR1 is MNHEY, CDR2 SVGAGI. CDR3 DNA: TGTGCCAGCAGTTACTCGGGGACGGTGAACACTGAAGCTTTCTTT. Translating gives CASSYSGTVNTEAFF.

Written as DNA, the CDR3 is TGTGCCAGCAGCACAACTAGCGGGAGGGTGGATGAGCAGTTCTTC. Protein: CASSTTSGRVDEQFF. This chain connects TRBV5-4 to TRBJ2-1; the match to TRBD2 covers 13 bases. V was clipped by 4 bases and J by 8 bases; unmatched bases: 6. The CDR3 sequence is 15 residues long. Germline V lookup: CDR1 SGHNT, CDR2 YYREEE (reference sequence).

The V and J genes are TRBV3-1 and TRBJ1-1, with D possibly TRBD1 on 5 matching bases. The CDR3 has 13 residues. Germline CDR1 and CDR2: LGHDT and YNNKEL (reference sequence). Trimming removed 2 bases from V and 1 base from J, with 5 bases in between. CDR3 coding DNA: TGTGCCAGCAGCCAAACAGGGAACACTGAAGCTTTCTTT. It is translated as CASSQTGNTEAFF.

This CDR3 is CATSRDGGPDTQYF. The CDR3 DNA sequence: TGTGCCACCAGCAGAGATGGAGGCCCAGATACGCAGTATTTT. The chain employs TRBV15 and TRBJ2-3; weak D call: TRBD2 (5 bases). V dropped 0 bases and J dropped 4 bases, with 8 bases sitting between them. CDR3 size: 14 residues. Germline V lookup: CDR1 LNHNV, CDR2 YYDKDF (reference sequence).

The rearrangement links TRBV4-2 to TRBJ2-2; TRBD2 aligns across 11 bases. Germline-derived CDR1 and CDR2 are LGHNA and YNFKEQ. With 1 base clipped from V and 4 bases from J, the junction kept 8 bases outside the gene matches. The CDR3 is 18 residues long. CDR3 coding DNA: TGTGCCAGCAGCCAAGCAACTAGCGGGAGCTGGTTCACCGGGGAGCTGTTTTTT. Translated: CASSQATSGSWFTGELFF.

The chain employs TRBV6-1 and TRBJ2-7; D possibly corresponds to TRBD2 (6 bases). Trimming cost V 6 bases and J 1 base, with 16 bases left between them. Germline V gene sequence: CDR1 MNHNS, CDR2 SASEGT. The CDR3 runs to 15 residues. The CDR3 is CASSRYGGESYEQYF. The CDR3 nucleotides are TGTGCCAGCAGCCGCTACGGGGGAGAATCCTACGAGCAGTACTTC.